The source of this TCR beta chain is a study of OX40 agonist ivuxolimab in advanced cancers. In the study overall: The patients' treatment was ivuxolimab, an agonistic anti-OX40 (CD134) antibody. Each dose-escalation patient presented with hepatocellular carcinoma, melanoma, renal cell or head and neck cancer. Study-wide results and limits: At 0.1 to 3.0 mg/kg and by week 6, clonal expansion occurred in CD4+ and CD8+ blood T cells.

The germline gives CDR1 SGHDN, CDR2 FVKESK. This CDR3 comprises 15 residues. The junction had 6 bases not matched to a gene; V was cut back by 5 bases and J by 7 bases. Assay: immunoSEQ multiplex PCR; the TCRdb copy retains only in-frame clones and omits some. In the table there are tens of thousands of clones, roughly 84% of which are singletons. Comment on this clone: Its target is unknown.

The receptor was derived from an adult with an advanced solid tumor such as melanoma, head and neck, liver or kidney cancer. J is TRBJ2-1 and V is TRBV14; TRBD1 aligns across 12 bases. This sample comprised CD4+ or CD8+ T cells sorted from blood, obtained in a trial of the OX40 agonist ivuxolimab. As DNA, the CDR3 is TGTGCCAGCAGCTCCCGGGACAGGGGGCATAATGAGCAGTTCTTC. Translating gives CASSSRDRGHNEQFF.